These 23 T cell receptor beta chains originate from one sample sequenced in a study of graft-versus-host responses after intestinal transplantation. Measured with immunoSEQ multiplex PCR; TCRdb has only the in-frame clones, and not every one. The sample has 6,000 to 9,000 clones; 30% are singletons. Sample: alloreactive CD4+ T cells from a mixed lymphocyte reaction culture, taken before transplantation. Subset defined: CFSE-low proliferating T cells sorted from roughly six-day pre-transplant mixed lymphocyte reaction (GvH or HvG direction). All receptors come from a human patient who was an organ donor for intestinal transplantation.

The rearrangement links TRBV7-8 to TRBJ1-1; D gene ambiguous. Per germline, CDR1 SGHVS and CDR2 FQNEAQ. V was trimmed by 3 bases and J by 1 base, leaving 12 bases between them. This CDR3 contains 15 residues. The CDR3 coding sequence is TGTGCCAGCAGCTTGTCCGGGAGGGAGAACACTGAAGCTTTCTTT. Encoded protein: CASSLSGRENTEAFF.

CDR3 region: CASFGTSFNEQFF. CDR3 bases: TGTGCCAGCTTTGGGACTAGCTTTAATGAGCAGTTCTTC. This rearrangement joins TRBV21-1 to TRBJ2-1; the listed D gene, TRBD2, was not tested against the DNA. TRBV21-1 is reported as a pseudogene. The CDR3 extends over 13 amino acids.

This clone was found a few times. The chain recombines TRBV9 with TRBJ2-7, with TRBD2 matching over 9 bases. The CDR3 covers 15 residues. With V trimmed by 0 bases and J by 4 bases, 5 bases remained unmatched. Germline V gene data show CDR1 as SGDLS and CDR2 as YYNGEE. CDR3 DNA sequence: TGTGCCAGCAGCGTAGGGGCGGGAGGGAAATACGAGCAGTACTTC. It translates to CASSVGAGGKYEQYF.

This clone occurred a few times. V is TRBV10-3 and J is TRBJ2-7, with TRBD2 matching 9 bases. Germline V CDR1 and CDR2: ENHRY, SYGVKD. The length of the CDR3 is 15 residues. With V trimmed by 2 bases and J by 2 bases, 4 bases remained unmatched. Written as DNA, the CDR3 is TGTGCCATCAGTGAGAGCGGGGGGTACCCCTACGAGCAGTACTTC. As protein: CAISESGGYPYEQYF.

This clone is labeled large. The chain joins TRBV6-5 to TRBJ1-2; weak D call: TRBD1 (5 bases). The V end was cut by 2 bases, the J end by 3 bases, with 13 bases between. This CDR3 region has 15 residues. Germline CDR1 is MNHEY and CDR2 is SVGAGI. The CDR3 sequence: CASSYPGGGYYGYTF. CDR3 DNA: TGTGCCAGCAGTTACCCCGGCGGGGGGTACTATGGCTACACCTTC.

The CDR3 bases are TGTGCCAGCCAGACAGGGGGAAGCAATCAGCCCCAGCATTTT. It translates to CASQTGGSNQPQHF. The V gene is TRBV6-5, the J gene TRBJ1-5; 9 bases fit TRBD1. Losses at the gene ends were 8 bases for V and 1 base for J; bases not matched to a gene: 3. Germline V gene lookup returns CDR1 MNHEY and CDR2 SVGAGI. The CDR3 runs 14 residues.

The chain links TRBV13 to TRBJ2-3; tentative D call: TRBD2 (5 bases). Germline CDR1 is PRHDT and CDR2 is FYEKMQ (reference sequence). Trimming took off 4 bases at V and 3 bases at J, with 11 bases between the two ends. This CDR3 is 14 amino acids long. The CDR3 coding sequence is TGTGCCAGCAGCTATAGGGAGCTTACAGATACGCAGTATTTT. It encodes CASSYRELTDTQYF.

This clone came up a few times. V is TRBV7-8 and J is TRBJ1-3; D gene ambiguous. Germline CDR1 reads SGHVS; CDR2 reads FQNEAQ. This CDR3 spans 15 amino acids. Deletions cut 8 bases from V and 0 bases from J, with 14 bases between. This chain's CDR3 is CASGRGWNSGNTIYF. The CDR3 DNA is TGTGCCAGCGGGCGAGGGTGGAACTCTGGAAACACCATATATTTT.

This clone is categorized as medium-sized. The chain has TRBV23-1 and TRBJ1-4; perhaps TRBD1 as D (6 bases). TRBV23-1 belongs to the ORF category, with a function that is uncertain. V was trimmed by 0 bases and J by 7 bases, leaving 12 bases between them. This CDR3 region has 15 residues. The CDR3 spells CASSQSKVDSEKLFF. CDR3 nucleotide sequence: TGCGCCAGCAGTCAATCTAAGGTGGACAGTGAAAAACTGTTTTTT.

The CDR3 sequence: CASSTPGGPSDTQYF. The CDR3 coding sequence is TGTGCCAGCAGCACCCCGGGGGGGCCTTCAGATACGCAGTATTTT. The rearrangement links TRBV27 to TRBJ2-3; 8 bases are a match to TRBD2. Per germline, CDR1 MNHEY and CDR2 SMNVEV (reference sequence). After removal of 6 bases from V and 4 bases from J, the junction contained 9 bases not matched to a gene. The CDR3 length is 15 residues.

This clone has just a few counts. The V gene is TRBV30, the J gene TRBJ1-3, with D hard to call. Trimming took 0 bases from V and 0 from J, leaving 6 bases between them. The CDR3 contains 14 residues. The V gene's germline CDR1 is GTSNPN and CDR2 SVGIG (reference sequence). The chain's CDR3 is CAWSVGLSGNTIYF. The CDR3 DNA reads as TGTGCCTGGAGTGTTGGGCTCTCTGGAAACACCATATATTTT.

By sample fraction, this clone is large. The chain uses TRBV4-1 and TRBJ1-3; possible D gene TRBD1, 6 bases. V was clipped by 4 bases and J by 3 bases, with 22 bases between them. Germline loops: CDR1 MGHRA, CDR2 YSYEKL. CDR3 length: 18 residues. CDR3 coding DNA: TGCGCCAGCAGCCTACGGGAGGTTGCAGGGGTTGGTGGAAACACCATATATTTT. Residues: CASSLREVAGVGGNTIYF.

The chain couples TRBV6-1 to TRBJ1-2, with 7 bases fitting TRBD1. Germline V gene lookup returns CDR1 MNHNS and CDR2 SASEGT. Losses at the gene ends were 8 bases for V and 4 bases for J; bases not matched to a gene: 4. The length of the CDR3 is 12 residues. CDR3 residues: CASGDSPYGYTF. The CDR3 DNA is TGTGCCAGCGGGGACAGTCCCTATGGCTACACCTTC.

This clone was seen more than once but under ten times. V is TRBV6-6 and J is TRBJ2-1; TRBD1 might be the D (5 bases). V lost 6 bases, J lost 0 bases, and 15 bases lay in between. This CDR3 region has 16 residues. Germline V gene lookup returns CDR1 MNHNY and CDR2 SVGAGI (reference sequence). CDR3 DNA: TGTGCCAGCAGGTACCCACAGGTCTCCTCCTACAATGAGCAGTTCTTC. The encoded protein is CASRYPQVSSYNEQFF.

This clone was detected a few times. V is TRBV5-5 and J is TRBJ2-7; D unresolved. Trimming left V 0 bases short and J 3 bases short, with 7 bases between. The germline gives CDR1 SGHKS, CDR2 YYEKEE (reference sequence). The CDR3 is 13 residues long. As DNA, the CDR3 is TGTGCCAGCAGCTTGGGTCCCTTCTACGAGCAGTACTTC. Protein product: CASSLGPFYEQYF. Complete variable domain (other parts from reference TRBV5-5 and TRBJ2-7): DAGVTQSPTHLIKTRGQQVTLRCSPISGHKSVSWYQQVLGQGPQFIFQYYEKEERGRGNFPDRFSARQFPNYSSELNVNALLLGDSALYLCASSLGPFYEQYFGPGTRLTVT.

This clone was recorded a few times. The chain has TRBV5-1 and TRBJ2-3, with TRBD2 identical over 7 bases. Germline values: CDR1 SGHRS, CDR2 YFSETQ. V lost 4 bases to trimming and J lost 10 bases; unmatched junction nucleotides: 24. The CDR3 sequence is 18 residues long. The DNA for the CDR3 is TGCGCCAGCAGCCCCCCCCGGGGAGCGGGGCTACCTACCCTATCGCAGTATTTT. Its protein is CASSPPRGAGLPTLSQYF.

This clone counts as medium-sized. The J gene is TRBJ2-4, the V gene TRBV10-1; D is ambiguous. The CDR3 contains 13 residues. Per the germline V gene, CDR1 is WNHNN and CDR2 is SYGVQD (reference sequence). With 7 bases removed from V and 2 bases from J, the gap between germline ends came to 9 bases. The CDR3 sequence is CASTGGPKNIQYF. CDR3 DNA sequence: TGCGCCAGCACGGGTGGTCCCAAAAACATTCAGTACTTC.

V usage is TRBV9 and J usage is TRBJ2-2; 14 nucleotides match TRBD2. CDR1 SGDLS and CDR2 YYNGEE come from the germline V gene. CDR3 length: 17 amino acids. V was pared by 2 bases and J by 7 bases, with 7 bases of the junction left unmatched. CDR3 amino acids: CASSVGLAGDLGGELFF. The CDR3 bases are TGTGCCAGCAGCGTGGGACTAGCGGGAGATTTGGGCGGGGAGCTGTTTTTT.

The chain uses TRBV5-1 and TRBJ2-7; a possible D gene is TRBD2 (6 bases). The V and J ends lost 2 bases and 3 bases respectively, with 9 bases between them. The CDR3 contains 13 residues. Germline lookup yields CDR1 SGHRS and CDR2 YFSETQ. CDR3 DNA: TGCGCCAGCAGCTTCACAGCGGGCTACGAGCAGTACTTC. This gives the protein CASSFTAGYEQYF.

By share of the sample, this clone is medium-sized. V is TRBV7-9 and J is TRBJ1-5, with D possibly TRBD1 on 6 matching bases. The germline V and J ends were trimmed by 6 bases and 6 bases, with 15 bases remaining between them. There are 14 residues in the CDR3. CDR1 is SEHNR and CDR2 is FQNEAQ in the germline V gene (reference sequence). CDR3 amino acids: CASSLQGPAQPQHF. In DNA form, the CDR3 reads TGTGCCAGCAGTCTCCAGGGGCCAGCTCAGCCCCAGCATTTT.

The rearrangement links TRBV7-2 to TRBJ2-1; D is ambiguous. From germline, CDR1 is SGHTA and CDR2 FQGNSA. The CDR3 is made up of 14 amino acids. V lost 4 bases and J 0 bases, leaving 7 bases between the germline ends. CDR3 sequence: CASSSQSSYNEQFF. The DNA of the CDR3 is TGTGCCAGCAGCTCACAAAGCTCCTACAATGAGCAGTTCTTC.

This clone was seen once. CDR3 protein: CASSATGTDTQYF. The CDR3 coding sequence is TGTGCCAGCAGCGCGACAGGGACAGATACGCAGTATTTT. The genes are TRBV7-3 and TRBJ2-3, with 7 bases identical to TRBD1. CDR3 length equals 13 residues. J was trimmed by 3 bases and V by 5 bases; bases with no gene match: 2. Germline assignment: CDR1 SGHTA and CDR2 FQGTGA.

The gene calls are TRBV10-3 and TRBJ2-1, with D perhaps matching TRBD2 (6 bases). Germline V gene lookup returns CDR1 ENHRY and CDR2 SYGVKD. This CDR3 has 11 amino acids. V lost 10 bases and J lost 6, with 10 bases in between. This chain's CDR3 is CATKGLNEQFF. CDR3 sequence (DNA): TGTGCCACCAAGGGACTCAATGAGCAGTTCTTC.